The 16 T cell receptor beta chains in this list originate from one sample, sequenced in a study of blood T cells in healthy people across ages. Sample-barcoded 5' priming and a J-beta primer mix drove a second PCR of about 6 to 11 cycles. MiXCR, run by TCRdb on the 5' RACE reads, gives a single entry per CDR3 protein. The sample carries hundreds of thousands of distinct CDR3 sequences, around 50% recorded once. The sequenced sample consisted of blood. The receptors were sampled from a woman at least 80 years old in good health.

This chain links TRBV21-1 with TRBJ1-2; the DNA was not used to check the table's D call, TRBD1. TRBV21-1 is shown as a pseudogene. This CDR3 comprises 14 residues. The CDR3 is CASSSGTRTYGYTF. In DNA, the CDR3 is TGTGCCAGCAGTTCCGGGACACGCACATATGGCTACACCTTC.

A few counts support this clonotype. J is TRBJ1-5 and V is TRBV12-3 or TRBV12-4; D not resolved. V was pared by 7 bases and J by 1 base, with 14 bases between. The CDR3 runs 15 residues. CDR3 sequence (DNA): TGTGCCAGCAAGGAGGTCGGGGTGAGCAATCAGCCCCAGCATTTT. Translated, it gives CASKEVGVSNQPQHF.

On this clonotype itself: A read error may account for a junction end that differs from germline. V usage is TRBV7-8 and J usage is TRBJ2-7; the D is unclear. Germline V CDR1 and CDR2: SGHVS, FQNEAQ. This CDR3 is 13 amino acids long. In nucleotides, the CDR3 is TGTGCCAGCAACTTAGCTTCCTCCTACGAGCAGTACTTC. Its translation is CASNLASSYEQYF.

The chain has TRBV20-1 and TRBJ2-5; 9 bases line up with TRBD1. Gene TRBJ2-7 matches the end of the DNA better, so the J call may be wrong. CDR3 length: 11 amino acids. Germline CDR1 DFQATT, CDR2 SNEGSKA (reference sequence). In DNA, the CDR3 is TGCAGTGCCCCGGACAGGGGCGAGCAGTACTTC. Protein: CSAPDRGEQYF.

In DNA, the CDR3 is TGTGCCAGCAGTGCCGGACTAGCGGGGGCCAGCTCCTACGAGCAGTACTTC. Encoded protein: CASSAGLAGASSYEQYF. This chain uses TRBV12-3 or TRBV12-4 with TRBJ2-7, with 13 nucleotides matching TRBD2. V dropped 5 bases and J dropped 0; count of bases not matched to a gene: 7. This CDR3 spans 17 amino acids.

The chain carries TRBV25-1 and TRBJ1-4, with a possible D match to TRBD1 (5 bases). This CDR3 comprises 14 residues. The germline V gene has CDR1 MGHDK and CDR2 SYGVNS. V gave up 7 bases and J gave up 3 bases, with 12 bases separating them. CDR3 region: CASTRAGANEKLFF. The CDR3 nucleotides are TGTGCCAGCACCCGAGCGGGGGCTAATGAAAAACTGTTTTTT.

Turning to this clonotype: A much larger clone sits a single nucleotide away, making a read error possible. The CDR3 coding sequence is TGTGCCAGCAGCCGGGACGATAGCACAGATACGCAGTATTTT. It codes for CASSRDDSTDTQYF. The rearrangement joins TRBV12-3 or TRBV12-4 to TRBJ2-3, with D perhaps assigned TRBD1 or TRBD2 (5 bases each). The CDR3 has 14 amino acids. V gave up 6 bases and J gave up 0 bases, with 10 bases separating them.

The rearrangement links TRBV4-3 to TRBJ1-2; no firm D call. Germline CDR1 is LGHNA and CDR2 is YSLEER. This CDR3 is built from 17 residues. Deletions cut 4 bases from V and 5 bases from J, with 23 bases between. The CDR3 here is CASSPSSAIDILYGYTF. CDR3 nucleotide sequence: TGCGCCAGCAGCCCAAGTTCTGCTATCGATATCCTGTATGGCTACACCTTC.

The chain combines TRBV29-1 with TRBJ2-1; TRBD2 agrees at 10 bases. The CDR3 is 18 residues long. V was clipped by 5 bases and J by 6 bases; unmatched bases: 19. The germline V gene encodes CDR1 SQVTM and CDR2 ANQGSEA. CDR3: CSVSLRPTPGLATNEQFF. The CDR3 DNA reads TGCAGCGTTTCATTACGGCCCACCCCGGGACTAGCGACCAATGAGCAGTTCTTC.

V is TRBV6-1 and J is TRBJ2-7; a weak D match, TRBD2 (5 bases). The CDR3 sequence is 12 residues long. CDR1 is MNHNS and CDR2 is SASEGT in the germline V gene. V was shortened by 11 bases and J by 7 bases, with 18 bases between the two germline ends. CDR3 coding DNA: TGTGCCGAGGGAGCAGAAGACAATGAGCAGTACTTC. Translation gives CAEGAEDNEQYF.

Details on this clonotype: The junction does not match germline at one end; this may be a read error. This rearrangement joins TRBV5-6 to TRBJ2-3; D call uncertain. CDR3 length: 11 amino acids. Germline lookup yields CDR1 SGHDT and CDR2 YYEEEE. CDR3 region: CASSLRDMQYF. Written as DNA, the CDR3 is TGTGCCAGCAGCTTGAGAGATATGCAGTATTTT.

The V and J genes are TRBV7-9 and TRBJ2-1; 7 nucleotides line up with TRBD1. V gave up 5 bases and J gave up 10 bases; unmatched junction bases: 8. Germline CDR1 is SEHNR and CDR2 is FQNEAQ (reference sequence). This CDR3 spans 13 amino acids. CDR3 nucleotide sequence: TGTGCCAGCAGCGGCACAGGGGTAAACGAGCAGTTCTTC. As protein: CASSGTGVNEQFF.

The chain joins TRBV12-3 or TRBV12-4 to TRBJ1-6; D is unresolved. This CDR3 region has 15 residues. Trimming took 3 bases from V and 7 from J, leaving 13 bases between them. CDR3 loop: CASSFLSRFNSPLHF. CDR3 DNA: TGTGCCAGCAGTTTTCTTTCCAGGTTCAATTCACCCCTCCACTTT.

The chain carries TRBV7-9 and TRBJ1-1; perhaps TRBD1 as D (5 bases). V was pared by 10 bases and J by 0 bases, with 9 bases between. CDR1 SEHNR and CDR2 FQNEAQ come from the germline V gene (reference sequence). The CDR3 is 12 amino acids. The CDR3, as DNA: TGTGCCACGGGCAGGGTGAACACTGAAGCTTTCTTT. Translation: CATGRVNTEAFF. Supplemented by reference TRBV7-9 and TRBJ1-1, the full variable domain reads DTGVSQNPRHKITKRGQNVTFRCDPISEHNRLYWYRQTLGQGPEFLTYFQNEAQLEKSRLLSDRFSAERPKGSFSTLEIQRTEQGDSAMYLCATGRVNTEAFFGQGTRLTVV.

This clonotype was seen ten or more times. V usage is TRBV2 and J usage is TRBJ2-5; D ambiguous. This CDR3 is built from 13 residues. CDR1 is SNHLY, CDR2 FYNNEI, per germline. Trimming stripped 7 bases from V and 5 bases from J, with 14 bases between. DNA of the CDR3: TGTGCCAGCACCCGAGATCCTCTTGAGACCCAGTACTTC. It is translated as CASTRDPLETQYF.

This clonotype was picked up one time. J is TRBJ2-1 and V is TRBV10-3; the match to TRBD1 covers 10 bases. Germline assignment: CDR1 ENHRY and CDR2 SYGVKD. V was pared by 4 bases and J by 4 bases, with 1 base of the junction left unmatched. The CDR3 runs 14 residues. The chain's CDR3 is CAISGQGAYNEQFF. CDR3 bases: TGTGCCATCAGTGGACAGGGGGCATACAATGAGCAGTTCTTC.